The 10 T cell receptor beta chains presented below share a single source sample, sequenced in a study of blood T cell repertoires in COVID-19. Sequencing was performed with immunoSEQ multiplex PCR; in TCRdb, only in-frame clones are kept and a portion is missing. The sample has around 150,000 clones, roughly 73% seen once. Material: peripheral blood. These receptors all come from a man aged 70 or older with acute or convalescent COVID-19.

This sequence joins TRBV20-1 and TRBJ2-7, with TRBD1 as a possible D gene (6 bases). V lost 3 bases and J 0 bases, leaving 15 bases between the germline ends. CDR1 is DFQATT, CDR2 SNEGSKA, per germline (reference sequence). CDR3 length: 15 amino acids. Written as DNA, the CDR3 is TGCAGTGCTAGTCTGACAGGACCTATCTCCTACGAGCAGTACTTC. Translated, it gives CSASLTGPISYEQYF.

V usage is TRBV5-1 and J usage is TRBJ2-1; 7 bases align to TRBD2. Germline CDR1 is SGHRS and CDR2 is YFSETQ. The CDR3 is 13 amino acids. V trimming: 1 base; J trimming: 8 bases; junction bases outside the gene matches: 3. This CDR3 is CASSLRGRDEQFF. In DNA, the CDR3 is TGCGCCAGCAGCTTGCGGGGGAGGGATGAGCAGTTCTTC.

The rearrangement joins TRBV15 to TRBJ2-5, with TRBD1 matching 8 bases. The V gene end was trimmed by 8 bases and the J gene end by 4 bases; junction bases not matched to a gene: 9. Germline V gene sequence: CDR1 LNHNV, CDR2 YYDKDF (reference sequence). CDR3 length: 14 residues. The CDR3 DNA sequence: TGTGCCACCCGCGAGCAGGGGGCGAGAGAGACCCAGTACTTC. Translation: CATREQGARETQYF.

The chain links TRBV5-6 to TRBJ2-7; no firm D call. This CDR3 is built from 14 residues. Trimming removed 1 base from V and 0 bases from J, with 8 bases in between. CDR1 and CDR2 from the germline V gene are SGHDT and YYEEEE. The CDR3 coding sequence is TGTGCCAGCAGCTTGTCACCGGGCTCCTACGAGCAGTACTTC. This gives the protein CASSLSPGSYEQYF.

The V and J genes are TRBV11-2 and TRBJ2-7; D uncertain. CDR1 SGHAT and CDR2 FQNNGV come from the germline V gene. This CDR3 contains 13 residues. The V end lost 2 bases, the J end lost 9 bases, and 14 bases lay between the germline ends. The CDR3 DNA reads as TGTGCCAGCAGCTTATCGATCAACTCGGGGCAGTACTTC. Translated, it gives CASSLSINSGQYF.

This chain joins TRBV24-1 and TRBJ2-7, with D possibly TRBD2 on 7 matching bases. The CDR3 totals 14 residues. CDR1 and CDR2 (germline): KGHDR, SFDVKD. Trimming cost V 6 bases and J 2 bases, with 13 bases left between them. The CDR3 spells CATSPGGQAYEQYF. Here the CDR3 DNA reads TGTGCCACCAGTCCGGGGGGACAAGCCTACGAGCAGTACTTC.

This chain joins TRBV5-1 and TRBJ2-1; 7 bases align to TRBD1. The junction had 6 bases not matched to a gene; V was cut back by 0 bases and J by 6 bases. Germline V gene lookup returns CDR1 SGHRS and CDR2 YFSETQ. The CDR3 sequence is 15 residues long. CDR3 nucleotide sequence: TGCGCCAGCAGCTTGGGCCAGACAGGGCCCAATGAGCAGTTCTTC. It encodes CASSLGQTGPNEQFF.

The rearrangement joins TRBV4-3 to TRBJ1-2; TRBD1 is a possible D gene (5 bases). The CDR3 sequence is 13 residues long. Germline CDR1 and CDR2: LGHNA and YSLEER. Trimming removed 3 bases from V and 5 bases from J, with 10 bases in between. CDR3 DNA: TGCGCCAGCAGCCAGACGGGACTTTATGGCTACACCTTC. It yields the protein CASSQTGLYGYTF.

The chain couples TRBV30 to TRBJ1-5; D remains unclear. The CDR3 runs to 14 residues. Germline lookup yields CDR1 GTSNPN and CDR2 SVGIG (reference sequence). V was clipped by 0 bases and J by 2 bases, with 8 bases between them. Written as DNA, the CDR3 is TGTGCCTGGAGTGTTGGTACAGGCAATCAGCCCCAGCATTTT. Amino acid sequence: CAWSVGTGNQPQHF.

The CDR3 DNA is TGCGCCAGCAGCACTCGGACTAGCGGGGGCTACAATGAGCAGTTCTTC. It yields the protein CASSTRTSGGYNEQFF. The chain couples TRBV5-1 to TRBJ2-1; 13 bases align to TRBD2. With V trimmed by 4 bases and J by 3 bases, 4 bases remained unmatched. The CDR3 totals 16 residues. CDR1 is SGHRS, CDR2 YFSETQ, per germline. Together with reference TRBV5-1 and TRBJ2-1, the CDR3 gives the full variable domain: KAGVTQTPRYLIKTRGQQVTLSCSPISGHRSVSWYQQTPGQGLQFLFEYFSETQRNKGNFPGRFSGRQFSNSRSEMNVSTLELGDSALYLCASSTRTSGGYNEQFFGPGTRLTVL.